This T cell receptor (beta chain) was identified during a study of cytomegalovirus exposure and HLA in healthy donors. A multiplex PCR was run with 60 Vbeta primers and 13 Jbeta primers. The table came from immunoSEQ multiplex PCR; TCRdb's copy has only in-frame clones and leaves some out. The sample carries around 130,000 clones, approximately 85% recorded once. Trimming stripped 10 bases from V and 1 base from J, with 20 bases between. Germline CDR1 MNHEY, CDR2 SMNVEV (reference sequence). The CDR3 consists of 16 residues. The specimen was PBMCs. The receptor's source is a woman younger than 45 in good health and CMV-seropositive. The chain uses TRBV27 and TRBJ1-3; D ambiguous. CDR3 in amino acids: CATPPHQVGSGNTIYF. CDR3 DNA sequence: TGTGCCACCCCCCCCCACCAGGTTGGATCTGGAAACACCATATATTTT.